This T cell receptor beta chain was found in a study of regulatory T cells in long-lasting Graves disease. The study's findings and limits: Limited sample numbers may have lowered accuracy.

In germline, CDR1 is SGDLS, CDR2 YYNGEE. CDR3 length equals 14 residues. The ends were cut back, 0 bases at V and 2 bases at J, with 7 bases in the middle. Investigators prepared the TCR beta libraries by applying iRepertoire HTBI primers and Arm-PCR of CDR3 regions. TCRdb reprocessed the multiplex PCR reads via MiXCR and lists one record per CDR3 protein. The sample includes some 600,000 distinct CDR3 sequences, about 16% of them seen just once. Turning to this clonotype: The antigen is not known.

Time point: newly diagnosed GD, antithyroid drugs for less than 3 months. Making the TCR library involved RNA that had been extracted from PBMCs. Staff drew roughly 10 milliliters of peripheral blood into EDTA tubes. A further study also used this sample, focusing on T cells in Graves' hyperthyroidism and ophthalmopathy. That study reports: Pregnant or lactating patients were excluded, as were those with uncontrolled infection or other autoimmune disease. The HTBI primer set drove a first-round RT-PCR of the TCR CDR3.

The origin of this receptor is a man between 18 and 35 years old with Graves disease. The input for sequencing was peripheral blood mononuclear cells (PBMCs), taken at new diagnosis, from a patient treated with antithyroid drugs. The chain has TRBV9 and TRBJ2-3, with D unclear. CDR3 region: CASSVERITDTQYF. CDR3 in DNA: TGTGCCAGCAGCGTAGAGAGGATCACAGATACGCAGTATTTT. Looking up the rest from reference TRBV9 and TRBJ2-3 gives the full variable domain: DSGVTQTPKHLITATGQRVTLRCSPRSGDLSVYWYQQSLDQGLQFLIQYYNGEERAKGNILERFSAQQFPDLHSELNLSSLELGDSALYFCASSVERITDTQYFGPGTRLTVL.